This T cell receptor beta chain was recorded in a study of T cells after yellow fever vaccination. TCRdb reprocessed the 5' RACE reads via MiXCR and lists one record per CDR3 protein. Of some 160,000 distinct CDR3 sequences listed, approximately 10% were seen once; the top ten hold roughly a third. Trimming took 4 bases from V and 2 from J, leaving 12 bases between them. Germline V gives CDR1 SEHNR, CDR2 FQNEAQ (reference sequence). This CDR3 contains 14 residues. Ten or more counts support this clonotype. The TCR originated in a man aged 18 to 35 who received the YFV17D yellow fever vaccine. The V gene is TRBV7-9, the J gene TRBJ2-7; D is perhaps TRBD1 (6 bases). The input for sequencing was CD8+ T cells sorted from PBMCs, taken 45 days after the yellow fever booster vaccination. Here the CDR3 DNA reads TGTGCCAGCAGCTCCACAGGGCGCCCCTACGAGCAGTACTTC. It codes for CASSSTGRPYEQYF.